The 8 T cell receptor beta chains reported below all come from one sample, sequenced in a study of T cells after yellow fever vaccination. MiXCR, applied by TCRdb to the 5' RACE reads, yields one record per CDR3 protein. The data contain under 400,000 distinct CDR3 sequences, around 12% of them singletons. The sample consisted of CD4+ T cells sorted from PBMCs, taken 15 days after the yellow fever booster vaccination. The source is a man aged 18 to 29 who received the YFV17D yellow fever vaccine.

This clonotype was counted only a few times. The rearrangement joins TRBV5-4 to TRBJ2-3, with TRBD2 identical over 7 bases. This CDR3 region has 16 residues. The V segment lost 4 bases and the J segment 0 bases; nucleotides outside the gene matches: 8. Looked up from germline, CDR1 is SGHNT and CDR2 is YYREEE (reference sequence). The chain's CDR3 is CASSTPRTRSTDTQYF. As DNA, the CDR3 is TGTGCCAGCAGCACCCCCCGGACTAGGAGCACAGATACGCAGTATTTT.

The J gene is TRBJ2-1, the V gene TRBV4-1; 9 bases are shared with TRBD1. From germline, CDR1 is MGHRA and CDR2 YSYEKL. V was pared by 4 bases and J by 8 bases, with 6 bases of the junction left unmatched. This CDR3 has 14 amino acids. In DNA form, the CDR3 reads TGCGCCAGCAGCCGAGAGACAGGGGGGTATGAGCAGTTCTTC. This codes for CASSRETGGYEQFF.

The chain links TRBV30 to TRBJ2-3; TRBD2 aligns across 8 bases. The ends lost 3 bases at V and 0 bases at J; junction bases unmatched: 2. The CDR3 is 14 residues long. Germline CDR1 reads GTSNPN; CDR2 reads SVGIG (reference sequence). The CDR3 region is CAWSGGASTDTQYF. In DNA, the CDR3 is TGTGCCTGGAGCGGGGGGGCGAGCACAGATACGCAGTATTTT.

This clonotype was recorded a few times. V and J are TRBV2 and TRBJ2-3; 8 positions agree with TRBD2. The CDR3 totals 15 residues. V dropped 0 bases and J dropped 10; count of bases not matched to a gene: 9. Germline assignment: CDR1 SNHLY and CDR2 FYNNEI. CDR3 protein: CASSEAPPILAAQYF. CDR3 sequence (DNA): TGTGCCAGCAGTGAAGCGCCACCCATACTAGCGGCGCAGTATTTT.

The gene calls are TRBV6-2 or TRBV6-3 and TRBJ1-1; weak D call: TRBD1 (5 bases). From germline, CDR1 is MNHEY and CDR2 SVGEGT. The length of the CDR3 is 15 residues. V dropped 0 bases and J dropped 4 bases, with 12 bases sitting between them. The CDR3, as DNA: TGTGCCAGCAGTTACTCGATCTCGGGGGGCACTGAAGCTTTCTTT. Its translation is CASSYSISGGTEAFF.

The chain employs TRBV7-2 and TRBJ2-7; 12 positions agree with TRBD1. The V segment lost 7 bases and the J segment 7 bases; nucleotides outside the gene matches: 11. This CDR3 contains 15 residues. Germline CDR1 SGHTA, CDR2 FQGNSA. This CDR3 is CASKPGTGGLGEQYV. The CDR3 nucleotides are TGTGCCAGCAAACCCGGGACAGGGGGCTTGGGGGAGCAGTACGTC.

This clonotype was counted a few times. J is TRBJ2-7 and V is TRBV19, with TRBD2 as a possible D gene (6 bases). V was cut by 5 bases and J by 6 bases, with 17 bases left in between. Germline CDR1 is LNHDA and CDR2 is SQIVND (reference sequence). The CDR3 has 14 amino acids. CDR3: CASSPGTARGEQYF. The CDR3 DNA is TGTGCCAGTAGTCCCGGGACTGCGAGGGGCGAGCAGTACTTC.

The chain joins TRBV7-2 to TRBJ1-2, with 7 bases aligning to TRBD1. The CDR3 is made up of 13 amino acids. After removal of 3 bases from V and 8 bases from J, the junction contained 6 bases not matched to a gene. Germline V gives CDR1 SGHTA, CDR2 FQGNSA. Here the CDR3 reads CASSFTGVEGYTF. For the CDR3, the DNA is TGTGCCAGCAGCTTTACAGGGGTTGAAGGCTACACCTTC.